This T cell receptor beta chain was documented in a study of shared clonotypes between healthy human individuals. Data came from immunoSEQ multiplex PCR; TCRdb stores just in-frame clones and leaves some out. Here the sample spans roughly 650,000 clones, about 96% being singletons. The sequenced sample was naive CD4+ T cells sorted from blood. Subset of the sample: CD45RA+ positively selected. The TCR sequence derives from a woman aged 25 to 45 in good health.

The CDR3 nucleotides are TGCGCCAGCAGCCCCGGGGGGCTAGCGGGAATAAGAGAGACCCAGTACTTC. Translation: CASSPGGLAGIRETQYF. The chain employs TRBV5-1 and TRBJ2-5; TRBD2 agrees at 9 bases. The CDR3 has 17 amino acids. V shed 4 bases and J 4 bases; nucleotides not matched to a gene: 14. Germline V gene lookup returns CDR1 SGHRS and CDR2 YFSETQ.